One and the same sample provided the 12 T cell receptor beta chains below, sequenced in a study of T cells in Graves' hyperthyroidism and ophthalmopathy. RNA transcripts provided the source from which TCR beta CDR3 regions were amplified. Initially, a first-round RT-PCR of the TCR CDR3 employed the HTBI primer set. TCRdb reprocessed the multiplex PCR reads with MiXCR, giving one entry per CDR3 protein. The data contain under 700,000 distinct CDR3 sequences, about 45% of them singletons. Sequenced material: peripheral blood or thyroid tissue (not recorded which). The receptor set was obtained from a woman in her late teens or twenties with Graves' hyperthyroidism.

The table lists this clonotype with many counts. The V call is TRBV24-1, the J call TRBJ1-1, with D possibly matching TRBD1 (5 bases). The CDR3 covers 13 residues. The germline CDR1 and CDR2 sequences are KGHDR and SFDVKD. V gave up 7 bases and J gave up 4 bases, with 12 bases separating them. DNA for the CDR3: TGTGCCACCAGCAAAGCAGGGACCACTGAAGCTTTCTTT. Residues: CATSKAGTTEAFF.

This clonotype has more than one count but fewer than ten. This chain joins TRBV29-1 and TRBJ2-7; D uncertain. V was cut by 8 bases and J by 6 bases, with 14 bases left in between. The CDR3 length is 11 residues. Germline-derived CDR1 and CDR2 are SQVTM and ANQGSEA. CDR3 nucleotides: TGCAGCTCACACGACCGGGCCGAGCAGTACTTC. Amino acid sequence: CSSHDRAEQYF.

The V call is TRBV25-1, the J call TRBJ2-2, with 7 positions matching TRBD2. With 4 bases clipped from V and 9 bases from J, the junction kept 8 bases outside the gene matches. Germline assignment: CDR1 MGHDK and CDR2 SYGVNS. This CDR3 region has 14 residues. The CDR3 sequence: CASSGSGTLWELFF. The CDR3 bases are TGTGCCAGCAGTGGGAGCGGGACCCTTTGGGAGCTGTTTTTT.

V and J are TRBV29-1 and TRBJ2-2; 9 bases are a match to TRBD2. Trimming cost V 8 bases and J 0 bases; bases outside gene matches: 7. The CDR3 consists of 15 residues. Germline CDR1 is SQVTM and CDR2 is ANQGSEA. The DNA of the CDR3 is TGCAGCAGGCCTACTAGCGGGTCGAACACCGGGGAGCTGTTTTTT. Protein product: CSRPTSGSNTGELFF.

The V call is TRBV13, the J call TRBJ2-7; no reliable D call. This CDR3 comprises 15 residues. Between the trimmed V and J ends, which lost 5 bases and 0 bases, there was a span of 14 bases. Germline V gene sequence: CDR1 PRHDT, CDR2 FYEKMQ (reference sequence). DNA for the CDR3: TGTGCCAGCAGCCAAGGATTCGGAAACTCCTACGAGCAGTACTTC. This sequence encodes CASSQGFGNSYEQYF. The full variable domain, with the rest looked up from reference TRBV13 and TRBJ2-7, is AAGVIQSPRHLIKEKRETATLKCYPIPRHDTVYWYQQGPGQDPQFLISFYEKMQSDKGSIPDRFSAQQFSDYHSELNMSSLELGDSALYFCASSQGFGNSYEQYFGPGTRLTVT.

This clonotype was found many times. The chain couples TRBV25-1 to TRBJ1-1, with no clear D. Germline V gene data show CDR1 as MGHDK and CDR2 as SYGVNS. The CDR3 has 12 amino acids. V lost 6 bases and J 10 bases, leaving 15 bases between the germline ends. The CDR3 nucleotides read TGTGCCAGCAGCACGCACGGGTACGGAGCTTTCTTT. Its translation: CASSTHGYGAFF.

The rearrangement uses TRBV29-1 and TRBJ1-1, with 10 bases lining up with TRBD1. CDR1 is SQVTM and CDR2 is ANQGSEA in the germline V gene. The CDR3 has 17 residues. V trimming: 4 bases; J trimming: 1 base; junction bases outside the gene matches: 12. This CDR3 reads CSVVGGGTGATNTEAFF. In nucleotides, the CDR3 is TGCAGCGTTGTAGGGGGCGGGACAGGGGCGACGAACACTGAAGCTTTCTTT.

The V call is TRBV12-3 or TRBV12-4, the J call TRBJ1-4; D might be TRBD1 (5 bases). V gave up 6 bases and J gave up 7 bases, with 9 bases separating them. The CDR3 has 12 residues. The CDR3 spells CASRRGTEKLFF. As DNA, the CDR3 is TGTGCCAGCAGGCGGGGGACTGAAAAACTGTTTTTT.

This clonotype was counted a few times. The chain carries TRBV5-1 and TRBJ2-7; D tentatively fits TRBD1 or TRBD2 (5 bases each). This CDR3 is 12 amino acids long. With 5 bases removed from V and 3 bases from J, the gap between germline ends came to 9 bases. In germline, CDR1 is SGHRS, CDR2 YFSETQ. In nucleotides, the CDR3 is TGCGCCAGCAGGAGGGGTAACTACGAGCAGTACTTC. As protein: CASRRGNYEQYF.

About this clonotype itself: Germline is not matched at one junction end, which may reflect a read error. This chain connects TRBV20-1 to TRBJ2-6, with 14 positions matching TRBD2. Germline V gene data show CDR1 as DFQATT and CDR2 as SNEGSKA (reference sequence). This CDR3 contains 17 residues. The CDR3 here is CSATSGTSGSEAYVLTF. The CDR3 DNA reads TGCAGTGCCACATCCGGGACTAGCGGGAGTGAGGCCTACGTCCTGACTTTC.

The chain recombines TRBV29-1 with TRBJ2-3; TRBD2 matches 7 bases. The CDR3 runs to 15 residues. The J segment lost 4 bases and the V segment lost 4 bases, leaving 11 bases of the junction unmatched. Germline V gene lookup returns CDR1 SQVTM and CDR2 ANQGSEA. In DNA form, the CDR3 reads TGCAGCGTTGCTGTGGCGGGAGTGAGCTCAGATACGCAGTATTTT. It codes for CSVAVAGVSSDTQYF.

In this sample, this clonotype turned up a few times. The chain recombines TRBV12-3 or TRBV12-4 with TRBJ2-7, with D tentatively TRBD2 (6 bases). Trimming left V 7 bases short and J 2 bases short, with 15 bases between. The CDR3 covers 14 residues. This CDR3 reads CASTRENPPYEQYF. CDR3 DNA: TGTGCCAGCACCCGGGAGAATCCGCCCTACGAGCAGTACTTC.